This TCR beta chain comes out of a study of blood T cell repertoires in COVID-19. What the recovered Cohort 3 donors had was two negative PCRs, clearance, or symptom resolution. As processed by the authors: Amplification with reference gene primers provided the estimates of nucleated cell counts. Profiling relied on immunoSEQ multiplex PCR, and the TCRdb table lists in-frame clones only, not all of them. That table gives V, J and clone size, and the DNA gave D and trimming. Counted here are approximately 300,000 clones, around 92% occurring once; the ten biggest clones make up almost 9.5%. Germline V gives CDR1 SGHAT, CDR2 FQNNGV. The CDR3 is made up of 15 amino acids. V was trimmed by 5 bases and J by 6 bases, leaving 20 bases between them.

The chain couples TRBV11-2 to TRBJ2-7, with a weak D call TRBD2 (7 bases). The sequence came from a woman aged 25 to 45 who had recovered from COVID-19. The sequencing sample was made of PBMCs or T cells enriched from blood (not recorded which). CDR3 bases: TGTGCCAGCAGCGAAATAAGGGGGGGTCCAATCGAGCAGTACTTC. Protein sequence: CASSEIRGGPIEQYF.